The 22 T cell receptor beta chains reported below all come from one sample, sequenced in a study of identical twins. MiXCR was run by TCRdb on the 5' RACE reads, yielding one entry per CDR3 protein. The profile shows around 100,000 distinct CDR3 sequences, under 7% of them singletons. Source material: memory T cells sorted from blood. Receptors were obtained from a woman aged 50 to 60 in good health.

This chain links TRBV7-9 with TRBJ2-1; TRBD2 might be the D (5 bases). CDR1 and CDR2 (germline): SEHNR, FQNEAQ (reference sequence). V lost 1 base and J lost 10, with 8 bases in between. The CDR3 has 12 amino acids. The CDR3 loop is CASSLEAVEQFF. CDR3 coding DNA: TGTGCCAGCAGCTTAGAAGCGGTGGAGCAGTTCTTC. The variable domain in full, with the rest retrieved from reference TRBV7-9 and TRBJ2-1, is DTGVSQNPRHKITKRGQNVTFRCDPISEHNRLYWYRQTLGQGPEFLTYFQNEAQLEKSRLLSDRFSAERPKGSFSTLEIQRTEQGDSAMYLCASSLEAVEQFFGPGTRLTVL.

Many counts were recorded for this clonotype. The rearrangement uses TRBV20-1 and TRBJ1-5; a weak D match, TRBD1 (6 bases). Trimming removed 3 bases from V and 4 bases from J, with 13 bases in between. This CDR3 is built from 14 residues. Germline lookup yields CDR1 DFQATT and CDR2 SNEGSKA (reference sequence). The CDR3 DNA reads TGCAGTGCTAGGAGCAGGGGACTAAATCAGCCCCAGCATTTT. This codes for CSARSRGLNQPQHF.

This clonotype was found once. The gene calls are TRBV4-2 and TRBJ2-2, with TRBD1 matching over 10 bases. The germline V gene encodes CDR1 LGHNA and CDR2 YNFKEQ. The CDR3 totals 15 residues. The J segment lost 6 bases and the V segment lost 6 bases, leaving 7 bases of the junction unmatched. The CDR3 region has the DNA TGTGCCAGCAGGGGGGGGACAGGGGAGTCCGGGGAGCTGTTTTTT. This encodes CASRGGTGESGELFF.

This clonotype was seen a few times. The chain couples TRBV7-2 to TRBJ1-5; D gene uncertain. CDR3 length equals 14 residues. Trimming removed 2 bases at V and 1 base at J, with 6 bases between. Germline CDR1 and CDR2: SGHTA and FQGNSA. In DNA, the CDR3 is TGTGCCAGCAGCTTAATCGGAAGCAATCAGCCCCAGCATTTT. Residues: CASSLIGSNQPQHF. Full variable domain (remainder filled in from reference TRBV7-2 and TRBJ1-5): GAGVSQSPSNKVTEKGKDVELRCDPISGHTALYWYRQSLGQGLEFLIYFQGNSAPDKSGLPSDRFSAERTGGSVSTLTIQRTQQEDSAVYLCASSLIGSNQPQHFGDGTRLSIL.

This clonotype was observed a handful of times. The chain joins TRBV20-1 to TRBJ2-6, with a tentative D call TRBD2 (6 bases). CDR1 and CDR2 from the germline V gene are DFQATT and SNEGSKA (reference sequence). This CDR3 region has 14 residues. The V end was cut by 5 bases, the J end by 4 bases, with 12 bases between. The CDR3 loop is CSAEGAGGANVLTF. CDR3 in DNA: TGCAGTGCTGAAGGGGCGGGGGGGGCCAACGTCCTGACTTTC.

This clonotype has more than one count but fewer than ten. The chain couples TRBV20-1 to TRBJ2-1; 13 nucleotides align to TRBD2. Trimming cost V 5 bases and J 10 bases; bases outside gene matches: 11. Germline V gene sequence: CDR1 DFQATT, CDR2 SNEGSKA (reference sequence). The CDR3 covers 15 residues. For the CDR3, the DNA is TGCAGTGCTTATAGGACTAGCGGGAGCCGACGGGAGCAGTTCTTC. Protein product: CSAYRTSGSRREQFF.

This clonotype was counted many times. CDR3 nucleotide sequence: TGCAGTGAGGCGAGGGCAGGTGCAGATACGCAGTATTTT. Its protein product is CSEARAGADTQYF. The chain has TRBV20-1 and TRBJ2-3; D may be TRBD2 (5 bases). Germline loops: CDR1 DFQATT, CDR2 SNEGSKA (reference sequence). The CDR3 spans 13 residues. The V and J ends lost 7 bases and 4 bases respectively, with 15 bases between them.

This clonotype was observed a handful of times. The DNA of the CDR3 is TGCAGTGCTAGAGATCTGACTAGCGGAAGGCCTTTCTCCTACAATGAGCAGTTCTTC. It translates to CSARDLTSGRPFSYNEQFF. V usage is TRBV20-1 and J usage is TRBJ2-1; TRBD2 matches at 9 bases. The CDR3 totals 19 residues. V shed 0 bases, J shed 0 bases, and the junction held 12 bases outside the gene matches. CDR1 and CDR2 from the germline V gene are DFQATT and SNEGSKA (reference sequence).

In this sample, this clonotype turned up many times. The chain joins TRBV4-1 to TRBJ2-4, with D tentatively TRBD2 (6 bases). Germline V gene data show CDR1 as MGHRA and CDR2 as YSYEKL. V dropped 1 base and J dropped 4 bases, with 11 bases sitting between them. The CDR3 consists of 15 residues. The CDR3: CASSQGRDSKNIQYF. CDR3 DNA sequence: TGCGCCAGCAGCCAAGGGAGGGACTCTAAAAACATTCAGTACTTC.

This clonotype was counted ten times or more. The chain carries TRBV25-1 and TRBJ2-7, with D hard to call. Per the germline V gene, CDR1 is MGHDK and CDR2 is SYGVNS. The CDR3 is 13 amino acids. The germline V and J ends were trimmed by 4 bases and 3 bases, with 10 bases remaining between them. The CDR3 reads CASSGISGYEQYV. CDR3 bases: TGTGCCAGCAGTGGAATATCCGGCTACGAGCAGTACGTC.

This clonotype has a count of ten or more. The V call is TRBV10-2, the J call TRBJ2-5; D not certain. This CDR3 is 13 amino acids long. Trimming stripped 4 bases from V and 5 bases from J, with 11 bases between. Germline values: CDR1 WSHSY, CDR2 SAAADI. The CDR3 protein is CASSVSLRETQYF. In DNA, the CDR3 is TGCGCCAGCAGTGTTTCCCTACGGGAGACCCAGTACTTC.

This clonotype was recorded a few times. The chain is built from TRBV30 and TRBJ2-3, with D unclear. Trimming removed 6 bases from V and 9 bases from J, with 10 bases in between. This CDR3 has 10 residues. CDR1 is GTSNPN, CDR2 SVGIG, per germline (reference sequence). The CDR3 nucleotides are TGTGCCTGCCTGGACCAGACGCAGTATTTT. Its protein product is CACLDQTQYF.

The genes are TRBV2 and TRBJ2-3; 10 bases match TRBD2. The CDR3 sequence is 15 residues long. Germline V lookup: CDR1 SNHLY, CDR2 FYNNEI. The V and J ends lost 8 bases and 1 base, in that order; junction bases with no gene match: 6. As DNA, the CDR3 is TGTGCCAGCTCGATAGCGGGAGGTCGCACAGATACGCAGTATTTT. This translates into CASSIAGGRTDTQYF.

This clonotype was observed once. This could be a read error, since a much larger clone is one nucleotide away. The chain uses TRBV4-1 and TRBJ2-7, with a tentative D call TRBD2 (6 bases). Germline V lookup: CDR1 MGHRA, CDR2 YSYEKL. Trimming removed 4 bases at V and 5 bases at J, with 15 bases between. The length of the CDR3 is 14 residues. CDR3 coding DNA: TGCGCCAGCAGCCTGGGACTTGAAACCAACGAGCAGTACTTC. Protein: CASSLGLETNEQYF.

This clonotype has at least ten counts. CDR3 in DNA: TGTGCCAGCAGTCGACAGGGTATAGGGTACGAGCAGTACGTC. Its protein is CASSRQGIGYEQYV. The chain is built from TRBV28 and TRBJ2-7, with 7 bases aligning to TRBD1. CDR3 length: 14 residues. The germline gives CDR1 MDHEN, CDR2 SYDVKM. The ends lost 5 bases at V and 4 bases at J; junction bases unmatched: 8.

This clonotype was found many times. The DNA for the CDR3 is TGTGCCAGCAGCTTAGGCAGCTTCTACGAGCAGTACTTC. This sequence encodes CASSLGSFYEQYF. This chain uses TRBV7-9 with TRBJ2-7, with D uncertain. CDR1 is SEHNR and CDR2 is FQNEAQ in the germline V gene (reference sequence). This CDR3 has 13 amino acids. Trimming left V 1 base short and J 3 bases short, with 7 bases between.

This clonotype was seen a handful of times. The V gene is TRBV7-2, the J gene TRBJ2-1, with 16 bases lining up with TRBD2. Trimming took 1 base from V and 10 from J; bases not matched to a gene: 4. The germline V gene has CDR1 SGHTA and CDR2 FQGNSA. The CDR3 extends over 16 amino acids. The CDR3 nucleotides read TGTGCCAGCAGCTTAGTGGGACTAGCGGGAGGGCCGGAGCAGTTCTTC. This translates into CASSLVGLAGGPEQFF. The full variable domain, rest sourced from reference TRBV7-2 and TRBJ2-1, is GAGVSQSPSNKVTEKGKDVELRCDPISGHTALYWYRQSLGQGLEFLIYFQGNSAPDKSGLPSDRFSAERTGGSVSTLTIQRTQQEDSAVYLCASSLVGLAGGPEQFFGPGTRLTVL.

The genes are TRBV6-1 and TRBJ2-7; TRBD1 agrees at 9 bases. The CDR3 has 13 residues. Trimming cost V 4 bases and J 7 bases; bases outside gene matches: 5. Germline V gene sequence: CDR1 MNHNS, CDR2 SASEGT. The CDR3 coding sequence is TGTGCCAGCAGTGCGATCGGGACAGGGGAGCAGTACGTC. As protein: CASSAIGTGEQYV.

A remark on this clonotype: A much larger clonotype is one base distant, so this may be a read error. The V and J genes are TRBV4-1 and TRBJ1-2, with no clear D. The CDR3 has 14 amino acids. CDR1 and CDR2 (germline): MGHRA, YSYEKL. CDR3 bases: TGCGACAGCAGCCCGGACGCTATTAACTATGGCTACACCTTC. It is translated as CDSSPDAINYGYTF.

Note on this clonotype: The CDR3 end shows no conserved phenylalanine or tryptophan, and so a read error is likely. V is TRBV24-1 and J is TRBJ2-1; no clear D gene. The V gene's germline CDR1 is KGHDR and CDR2 SFDVKD. The length of the CDR3 is 18 residues. Trimming took 0 bases from V and 4 from J, leaving 18 bases between them. CDR3 sequence (DNA): TGTGCCACCAGTGATTTGCCCCCGCTATGGTCGGATTACAATGAGCAGTTCCTC. Translated: CATSDLPPLWSDYNEQFL.

This clonotype was found many times. The chain has TRBV5-1 and TRBJ2-1, with 7 positions matching TRBD2. There are 15 residues in the CDR3. Germline V gene lookup returns CDR1 SGHRS and CDR2 YFSETQ. J lost 3 bases, V lost 2 bases, and 5 bases had no gene match. The CDR3, as DNA: TGCGCCAGCAGCTTCCGGACTAGAGGCTACAATGAGCAGTTCTTC. Translation: CASSFRTRGYNEQFF.

This clonotype has at least ten counts. The chain employs TRBV29-1 and TRBJ2-1; 8 nucleotides match TRBD2. CDR1 SQVTM and CDR2 ANQGSEA come from the germline V gene. The CDR3 has 16 amino acids. J was trimmed by 3 bases and V by 4 bases; bases with no gene match: 11. This CDR3 reads CSVAGFMRGVYNEQFF. Written as DNA, the CDR3 is TGCAGCGTTGCCGGATTTATGCGGGGGGTCTACAATGAGCAGTTCTTC.